The 14 T cell receptor beta chains reported below all come from one sample, sequenced in a study of blood T cell repertoires in COVID-19. The protocol was immunoSEQ multiplex PCR, while the TCRdb copy is restricted to in-frame clones and leaves out a portion. The sample includes 150,000 or so clones, around 86% of them seen just once. Sequencing was carried out using peripheral blood. Receptors were obtained from a man younger than 35 with acute or convalescent COVID-19.

This sequence joins TRBV6-1 and TRBJ1-2, with D perhaps TRBD1 (5 bases). Per germline, CDR1 MNHNS and CDR2 SASEGT. The CDR3 contains 16 residues. V was trimmed by 4 bases and J by 0 bases, leaving 15 bases between them. This CDR3 is CASSVGANRANYGYTF. CDR3 bases: TGTGCCAGCAGTGTTGGGGCTAACAGAGCTAACTATGGCTACACCTTC.

V usage is TRBV2 and J usage is TRBJ1-5; 7 bases fit TRBD1. Germline V gene data show CDR1 as SNHLY and CDR2 as FYNNEI. The CDR3 extends over 15 amino acids. The V gene end was trimmed by 1 base and the J gene end by 7 bases; junction bases not matched to a gene: 7. This CDR3 reads CASSEGVSGGQPQHF. The CDR3 DNA sequence: TGTGCCAGCAGTGAAGGAGTATCAGGGGGACAGCCCCAGCATTTT.

This chain links TRBV7-7 with TRBJ2-2, with 9 positions matching TRBD2. V trimming: 3 bases; J trimming: 1 base; junction bases outside the gene matches: 6. CDR1 is SSHAT and CDR2 is FNYEAQ in the germline V gene (reference sequence). The CDR3 is 17 residues long. The CDR3 coding sequence is TGTGCCAGCAGCTTCAGCGGGGGGACAGAGAACACCGGGGAGCTGTTTTTT. This sequence encodes CASSFSGGTENTGELFF.

As DNA, the CDR3 is TGCGCCAGCAGCCAAGATACAGGGCGGATTAACTATGGCTACACCTTC. The encoded protein is CASSQDTGRINYGYTF. The chain recombines TRBV4-1 with TRBJ1-2; D possibly corresponds to TRBD1 (6 bases). The germline V gene has CDR1 MGHRA and CDR2 YSYEKL. The CDR3 has 16 residues. Trimming took off 0 bases at V and 1 base at J, with 12 bases between the two ends.

The V and J genes are TRBV19 and TRBJ1-5; 7 bases agree with TRBD1. The V gene end was trimmed by 4 bases and the J gene end by 7 bases; junction bases not matched to a gene: 1. The germline V gene has CDR1 LNHDA and CDR2 SQIVND (reference sequence). CDR3 length equals 12 residues. The CDR3 sequence: CASSTGGQPQHF. The CDR3, as DNA: TGTGCCAGTAGTACAGGGGGACAGCCCCAGCATTTT.

A few counts support this clone. This sequence joins TRBV4-1 and TRBJ2-6, with D perhaps matching TRBD1 (5 bases). V was shortened by 2 bases and J by 6 bases, with 14 bases between the two germline ends. The CDR3 sequence is 16 residues long. Germline loops: CDR1 MGHRA, CDR2 YSYEKL. The CDR3: CASSQPPRGKANVLTF. CDR3 DNA: TGCGCCAGCAGCCAACCGCCTAGGGGTAAGGCCAACGTCCTGACTTTC.

The chain links TRBV7-9 to TRBJ2-7, with 10 nucleotides matching TRBD1. Trimming at V came to 0 bases and at J to 4 bases, leaving 6 bases not matched to a gene. The CDR3 runs to 16 residues. CDR1 and CDR2 (germline): SEHNR, FQNEAQ (reference sequence). The CDR3 sequence is CASSLAGTGVGYEQYF. DNA for the CDR3: TGTGCCAGCAGCTTAGCCGGGACAGGGGTAGGGTACGAGCAGTACTTC.

This clone has a handful of counts. The chain joins TRBV19 to TRBJ1-6, with D hard to call. Germline V gives CDR1 LNHDA, CDR2 SQIVND (reference sequence). The CDR3 covers 13 residues. V lost 2 bases to trimming and J lost 7 bases, with 6 bases between them. The DNA of the CDR3 is TGTGCCAGTAGTATATCCGGGAATTCACCCCTCCACTTT. Translation gives CASSISGNSPLHF.

The chain carries TRBV7-2 and TRBJ1-2; the D is unclear. The length of the CDR3 is 13 residues. With 1 base removed from V and 5 bases from J, the gap between germline ends came to 8 bases. The germline V gene has CDR1 SGHTA and CDR2 FQGNSA. CDR3 region: CASSLGGAYGYTF. In nucleotides, the CDR3 is TGTGCCAGCAGCTTAGGAGGAGCTTATGGCTACACCTTC.

This clone showed up just once. The chain is built from TRBV4-2 and TRBJ1-6; TRBD1 might be the D (5 bases). CDR1 and CDR2 (germline): LGHNA, YNFKEQ. The CDR3 loop spans 15 amino acids. Trimming left V 4 bases short and J 8 bases short, with 15 bases between. CDR3 amino acids: CASSRLSQADSPLHF. The DNA of the CDR3 is TGTGCCAGCAGCCGCCTCTCACAGGCGGATTCACCCCTCCACTTT.

The V and J genes are TRBV3-1 (or the pseudogene TRBV3-2) and TRBJ2-2; unclear D gene. The CDR3 sequence is 15 residues long. The germline CDR1 and CDR2 sequences are LGHDT and YNNKEL (reference sequence). V lost 4 bases and J lost 1, with 10 bases in between. CDR3 residues: CASSPDSRNTGELFF. Here the CDR3 DNA reads TGTGCCAGCAGCCCTGACTCGAGGAACACCGGGGAGCTGTTTTTT.

The rearrangement links TRBV25-1 to TRBJ1-2; perhaps TRBD1 as D (6 bases). V lost 3 bases and J lost 5, with 16 bases in between. The CDR3 is made up of 15 amino acids. Germline CDR1 and CDR2: MGHDK and SYGVNS. The CDR3 here is CASSDLQQGIYGYTF. CDR3 in DNA: TGTGCCAGCAGTGATCTACAACAGGGAATATATGGCTACACCTTC.

The genes are TRBV30 and TRBJ1-5; D perhaps matches TRBD1 (5 bases). The CDR3 has 17 amino acids. Germline CDR1 GTSNPN, CDR2 SVGIG (reference sequence). Trimming removed 0 bases from V and 2 bases from J, with 17 bases in between. This CDR3 is CAWSVGVSVGGNQPQHF. The CDR3 region has the DNA TGTGCCTGGAGTGTAGGGGTCAGCGTAGGGGGCAATCAGCCCCAGCATTTT.

This clone was seen once. V and J are TRBV24-1 and TRBJ2-1, with 8 bases identical to TRBD1. The CDR3 spans 16 residues. Germline V gives CDR1 KGHDR, CDR2 SFDVKD. The trim removed 5 bases at V and 1 base at J, leaving 6 bases unmatched. CDR3 nucleotides: TGTGCCACCAGTGGGTACAGGGGGGCTTCCTACAATGAGCAGTTCTTC. This translates into CATSGYRGASYNEQFF.